These 31 T cell receptor beta chains were all obtained from the same sample, sequenced in a study of T cells in Graves' hyperthyroidism and ophthalmopathy. From RNA transcripts, TCR beta CDR3 regions were amplified. The HTBI primer set served for first-round RT-PCR of the TCR CDR3. TCRdb reprocessed the multiplex PCR reads via MiXCR and lists one record per CDR3 protein. The sample yields approximately 430,000 distinct CDR3 sequences, over 12% seen once. The sample comprised blood. These TCRs come from a man aged 18 to 30 with Graves' ophthalmopathy.

CDR3 DNA: TGCGCCAGCAGCCAAGGGGGGATACTTGGCGAGCAGTACTTC. Its translation: CASSQGGILGEQYF. The chain combines TRBV4-1 with TRBJ2-7; the D call may be TRBD1 or TRBD2 (5 bases each). This CDR3 spans 14 amino acids. Per the germline V gene, CDR1 is MGHRA and CDR2 is YSYEKL. The V end lost 1 base, the J end lost 6 bases, and 13 bases lay between the germline ends.

As concerns this clonotype: Germline is not matched at one junction end, which may reflect a read error. This chain connects TRBV27 to TRBJ2-7, with 8 positions matching TRBD1. The CDR3 contains 15 residues. The germline gives CDR1 MNHEY, CDR2 SMNVEV (reference sequence). CDR3 region: CAGSIDRGLTYEQYF. The CDR3 nucleotides are TGTGCCGGCAGTATTGACAGGGGTCTAACCTACGAGCAGTACTTC.

The rearrangement links TRBV12-3 or TRBV12-4 to TRBJ1-2, with TRBD1 as a possible D gene (6 bases). The V end was cut by 6 bases, the J end by 8 bases, with 16 bases between. The CDR3 sequence is 13 residues long. The CDR3 DNA sequence: TGTGCCAGCAGGGGGACATTCATGGGGGGCTACACCTTC. Its translation is CASRGTFMGGYTF.

This clonotype appeared once. CDR3 nucleotide sequence: TGCAGTGCTAGACTAGCGGGGGGGCCGGAGGAAGAGACCCAGTACTTC. Protein product: CSARLAGGPEEETQYF. The V call is TRBV20-1, the J call TRBJ2-5; 12 bases map to TRBD2. The germline gives CDR1 DFQATT, CDR2 SNEGSKA (reference sequence). V gave up 2 bases and J gave up 3 bases; unmatched junction bases: 7. CDR3 size: 16 residues.

In the case of this clonotype: A single base separates this from a much larger clone, so it may be a read error. The chain couples TRBV19 to TRBJ2-7, with TRBD2 matching over 13 bases. CDR3 length: 16 residues. Germline CDR1 LNHDA, CDR2 SQIVND (reference sequence). V lost 5 bases, J lost 0 bases, and 4 bases stayed unmatched. Here the CDR3 DNA reads TGTGCCAGTAGTCACTGGACTAGCGGGGGCTCCTACGAGCAGTACTTC. This gives the protein CASSHWTSGGSYEQYF.

Concerning this clonotype: This sequence may be a read error, since a much larger clone differs from it by one base. The rearrangement links TRBV7-2 to TRBJ2-2, with a tentative D call TRBD2 (5 bases). This CDR3 contains 16 residues. In germline, CDR1 is SGHTA, CDR2 FQGNSA. CDR3 in DNA: TGTGCCAGCAGCTTAGGGGCAAACGCGAACACCGGGGAGCTGTCTTTT. This gives the protein CASSLGANANTGELSF.

This chain joins TRBV18 and TRBJ1-3, with D uncertain. Trimming pared 2 bases from V and 0 bases from J, leaving 11 bases between. Germline-derived CDR1 and CDR2 are KGHSH and LQKENI. CDR3 length: 16 residues. CDR3 amino acids: CASSPTRTSSGNTIYF. DNA for the CDR3: TGTGCCAGCTCACCAACCAGGACCTCCTCTGGAAACACCATATATTTT.

In its sample, this clonotype was seen a few times. The rearrangement uses TRBV25-1 and TRBJ2-1, with 7 bases lining up with TRBD1. This CDR3 has 16 amino acids. Germline V lookup: CDR1 MGHDK, CDR2 SYGVNS. V gave up 2 bases and J gave up 4 bases; unmatched junction bases: 8. CDR3 nucleotides: TGTGCCAGCAGTGAAATTTACAGGGGTTTATACAATGAGCAGTTCTTC. It codes for CASSEIYRGLYNEQFF.

This clonotype was seen many times. The rearrangement uses TRBV7-8 and TRBJ2-7; D gene ambiguous. V lost 1 base and J lost 6, with 10 bases in between. CDR1 and CDR2 from the germline V gene are SGHVS and FQNEAQ. The CDR3 is 13 amino acids. This chain's CDR3 is CASSLGVAAEQYF. CDR3 sequence (DNA): TGTGCCAGCAGCTTAGGGGTAGCAGCCGAGCAGTACTTC.

This clonotype has at least ten counts. This chain links TRBV11-2 with TRBJ2-7; D call uncertain. The CDR3 consists of 13 residues. V lost 4 bases to trimming and J lost 9 bases, with 16 bases between them. From germline, CDR1 is SGHAT and CDR2 FQNNGV. CDR3 loop: CASSSPRRLGQYF. The DNA for the CDR3 is TGTGCCAGCAGCTCACCCCGCAGATTAGGGCAGTACTTC.

In this sample, this clonotype turned up many times. The gene calls are TRBV6-5 and TRBJ1-2; a possible D gene is TRBD1 (6 bases). CDR1 is MNHEY, CDR2 SVGAGI, per germline. The CDR3 is 15 residues long. V was shortened by 1 base and J by 6 bases, with 15 bases between the two germline ends. The CDR3 sequence: CASSYYPSTGHGYTF. Here the CDR3 DNA reads TGTGCCAGCAGTTACTATCCCTCGACAGGTCATGGCTACACCTTC.

This clonotype was picked up many times. This chain connects TRBV12-3 or TRBV12-4 to TRBJ1-1; TRBD1 aligns across 7 bases. The V segment lost 5 bases and the J segment 3 bases; nucleotides outside the gene matches: 6. CDR3 length: 14 residues. The CDR3 DNA follows: TGTGCCAGCAGTCACCCAGGGGGATACACTGAAGCTTTCTTT. This gives the protein CASSHPGGYTEAFF.

This clonotype appeared a few times. This chain connects TRBV9 to TRBJ1-1, with D perhaps matching TRBD1 (5 bases). The V end was cut by 2 bases, the J end by 0 bases, with 11 bases between. Germline V gene lookup returns CDR1 SGDLS and CDR2 YYNGEE. The CDR3 loop spans 15 amino acids. The CDR3: CASSVGGNMNTEAFF. CDR3 DNA sequence: TGTGCCAGCAGCGTGGGGGGGAACATGAACACTGAAGCTTTCTTT.

This clonotype was counted ten times or more. V gene TRBV5-1 combines with J gene TRBJ2-1, with D perhaps TRBD2 (5 bases). V lost 0 bases and J 6 bases, leaving 10 bases between the germline ends. The CDR3 contains 14 residues. CDR1 is SGHRS and CDR2 is YFSETQ in the germline V gene. This chain's CDR3 is CASSLASGSNEQFF. The CDR3 coding sequence is TGCGCCAGCAGCTTGGCCTCTGGGAGCAATGAGCAGTTCTTC.

At least ten counts were recorded for this clonotype. The chain couples TRBV12-3 or TRBV12-4 to TRBJ2-3, with D perhaps TRBD1 or TRBD2 (5 bases each). The CDR3 runs 13 residues. With 10 bases removed from V and 5 bases from J, the gap between germline ends came to 16 bases. The CDR3 DNA sequence: TGTGCCATCCGGGACCTTCGAGGAGATACGCAGTATTTT. Protein product: CAIRDLRGDTQYF.

Comments on this clonotype: A much larger clone differs by one base, so this may be a read error. This chain uses TRBV6-1 with TRBJ2-4, with D perhaps TRBD1 (5 bases). The CDR3 is 17 residues long. CDR1 is MNHNS, CDR2 SASEGT, per germline. The CDR3 here is CVSSERGRVIGKNIQYF. CDR3 nucleotides: TGTGTCAGCAGTGAACGCGGCAGGGTTATCGGCAAAAACATTCAGTACTTC.

The sample holds a few counts of this clonotype. V usage is TRBV4-1 and J usage is TRBJ2-4; no clear D gene. The CDR3 is 14 residues long. The germline V and J ends were trimmed by 2 bases and 0 bases, with 5 bases remaining between them. The germline gives CDR1 MGHRA, CDR2 YSYEKL. This CDR3 is CASSQTGAKNIQYF. Here the CDR3 DNA reads TGCGCCAGCAGCCAAACGGGAGCCAAAAACATTCAGTACTTC.

The V gene is TRBV30, the J gene TRBJ1-1; D is unclear. Trimming left V 0 bases short and J 10 bases short, with 12 bases between. The CDR3 runs 12 residues. Germline V gene sequence: CDR1 GTSNPN, CDR2 SVGIG (reference sequence). The CDR3 reads CAWSVVVGAAFF. CDR3 nucleotides: TGTGCCTGGAGTGTAGTCGTTGGTGCAGCTTTCTTT. Full variable domain (outside the CDR3, taken from reference TRBV30 and TRBJ1-1): SQTIHQWPATLVQPVGSPLSLECTVEGTSNPNLYWYRQAAGRGLQLLFYSVGIGQISSEVPQNLSASRPQDRQFILSSKKLLLSDSGFYLCAWSVVVGAAFFGQGTRLTVV.

Turning to this clonotype: This may be a read error: a much more frequent sequence differs by one nucleotide. The rearrangement links TRBV6-5 to TRBJ2-7, with D tentatively TRBD2 (6 bases). Germline CDR1 reads MNHEY; CDR2 reads SVGAGI. V was trimmed by 4 bases and J by 5 bases, leaving 15 bases between them. This CDR3 has 14 amino acids. The CDR3 region is CASSWSTGGDEQYF. CDR3 bases: TGTGCCAGCAGTTGGTCTACCGGAGGGGACGAGCAGTACTTC.

The sample holds many counts of this clonotype. The V gene is TRBV6-5, the J gene TRBJ2-7; perhaps D is TRBD1 or TRBD2 (5 bases each). CDR1 and CDR2 (germline): MNHEY, SVGAGI. The ends were cut back, 0 bases at V and 0 bases at J, with 9 bases in the middle. CDR3 length equals 15 residues. In DNA form, the CDR3 reads TGTGCCAGCAGTTACTCGGGACGTAGCTCCTACGAGCAGTACTTC. Protein product: CASSYSGRSSYEQYF.

This clonotype occurred once. J is TRBJ2-7 and V is TRBV12-3 or TRBV12-4; D may be TRBD2 (8 bases). The CDR3 covers 16 residues. Trimming took 5 bases from V and 2 from J, leaving 19 bases between them. CDR3 sequence: CASSPGGTARTYEQYF. In DNA, the CDR3 is TGTGCCAGCAGTCCGGGAGGGACAGCGCGAACCTACGAGCAGTACTTC.

This clonotype was seen many times. The chain uses TRBV5-1 and TRBJ2-6; D ambiguous. Trimming stripped 4 bases from V and 1 base from J, with 15 bases between. CDR1 and CDR2 from the germline V gene are SGHRS and YFSETQ. The CDR3 is made up of 17 amino acids. CDR3 in amino acids: CASSTEQPVSGANVLTF. The CDR3 nucleotides read TGCGCCAGCAGCACCGAACAACCGGTATCTGGGGCCAACGTCCTGACTTTC.

This clonotype was detected ten times or more. V is TRBV5-1 and J is TRBJ1-1; no firm D call. The CDR3 sequence is 14 residues long. V shed 1 base and J shed 2 bases, with 9 bases lying between them. From germline, CDR1 is SGHRS and CDR2 YFSETQ. The CDR3 DNA is TGCGCCAGCAGCTTGAGGCAGATAAACACTGAAGCTTTCTTT. Protein: CASSLRQINTEAFF.

The chain is built from TRBV29-1 and TRBJ1-2; D not resolved. The CDR3 has 11 amino acids. Trimming removed 4 bases at V and 2 bases at J, with 5 bases between. Looked up from germline, CDR1 is SQVTM and CDR2 is ANQGSEA. CDR3 bases: TGCAGCGTTGCGGGGAACTATGGCTACACCTTC. This translates into CSVAGNYGYTF.

This clonotype was detected only a few times. The CDR3 spells CASRGQFGNTIYF. CDR3 in DNA: TGTGCCAGCAGAGGACAGTTTGGAAACACCATATATTTT. The rearrangement links TRBV7-9 to TRBJ1-3; maybe TRBD1 (6 bases). Germline values: CDR1 SEHNR, CDR2 FQNEAQ (reference sequence). This CDR3 has 13 residues. V gave up 6 bases and J gave up 3 bases, with 9 bases separating them.

The genes are TRBV15 and TRBJ1-3, with D perhaps matching TRBD1 (6 bases). The germline gives CDR1 LNHNV, CDR2 YYDKDF (reference sequence). Trimming removed 0 bases from V and 3 bases from J, with 12 bases in between. This CDR3 spans 16 amino acids. The CDR3 reads CATSREAGGSGNTIYF. In DNA, the CDR3 is TGTGCCACCAGCAGAGAGGCGGGGGGCAGTGGAAACACCATATATTTT.

Worth noting for this clonotype: A much larger clone sits a single nucleotide away, making a read error possible. The chain combines TRBV9 with TRBJ2-1; 8 bases agree with TRBD1. Germline CDR1 reads SGDLS; CDR2 reads YYNGEE. This CDR3 spans 15 amino acids. V shed 0 bases, J shed 6 bases, and the junction held 5 bases outside the gene matches. CDR3 protein: CASSVGQGASNEQFF. In nucleotides, the CDR3 is TGTGCCAGCAGCGTAGGCCAGGGGGCGAGCAATGAGCAGTTCTTC.

This clonotype was counted only a few times. The chain is built from TRBV11-2 and TRBJ2-7; TRBD2 matches 9 bases. Trimming removed 1 base from V and 7 bases from J; junction bases left unmatched: 5. The CDR3 sequence is 14 residues long. The germline gives CDR1 SGHAT, CDR2 FQNNGV. CDR3 region: CASSLVAGVGEQYF. CDR3 nucleotides: TGTGCCAGCAGCTTAGTAGCGGGAGTAGGTGAGCAGTACTTC.

In this sample, this clonotype turned up many times. The chain employs TRBV7-2 and TRBJ2-4; D remains ambiguous. The CDR3 loop spans 13 amino acids. Germline CDR1 and CDR2: SGHTA and FQGNSA. Deletions cut 4 bases from V and 10 bases from J, with 14 bases between. CDR3 sequence reads: CASSSFGLGIQYF. As DNA, the CDR3 is TGTGCCAGCAGCTCTTTTGGGTTGGGGATTCAGTACTTC. Full variable domain (rest looked up from reference TRBV7-2 and TRBJ2-4): GAGVSQSPSNKVTEKGKDVELRCDPISGHTALYWYRQSLGQGLEFLIYFQGNSAPDKSGLPSDRFSAERTGGSVSTLTIQRTQQEDSAVYLCASSSFGLGIQYFGAGTRLSVL.

This clonotype was seen repeatedly, ten times or more. CDR3 sequence: CASTPGPGTPPDTQYF. CDR3 nucleotides: TGTGCCAGCACCCCCGGCCCGGGGACCCCCCCAGATACGCAGTATTTT. The rearrangement links TRBV27 to TRBJ2-3, with D perhaps given as TRBD1 or TRBD2 (5 bases each). CDR1 and CDR2 from the germline V gene are MNHEY and SMNVEV (reference sequence). The CDR3 has 16 amino acids. With 7 bases removed from V and 4 bases from J, the gap between germline ends came to 21 bases.

In its sample, this clonotype was seen many times. The gene calls are TRBV11-1 and TRBJ1-2; TRBD1 agrees at 7 bases. The V gene end was trimmed by 2 bases and the J gene end by 0 bases; junction bases not matched to a gene: 9. The CDR3 extends over 17 amino acids. CDR1 SGHAT and CDR2 FQDESV come from the germline V gene (reference sequence). CDR3 sequence (DNA): TGTGCCAGCAGCTTACCACTCTGGACAGGAGCTAACTATGGCTACACCTTC. As protein: CASSLPLWTGANYGYTF.